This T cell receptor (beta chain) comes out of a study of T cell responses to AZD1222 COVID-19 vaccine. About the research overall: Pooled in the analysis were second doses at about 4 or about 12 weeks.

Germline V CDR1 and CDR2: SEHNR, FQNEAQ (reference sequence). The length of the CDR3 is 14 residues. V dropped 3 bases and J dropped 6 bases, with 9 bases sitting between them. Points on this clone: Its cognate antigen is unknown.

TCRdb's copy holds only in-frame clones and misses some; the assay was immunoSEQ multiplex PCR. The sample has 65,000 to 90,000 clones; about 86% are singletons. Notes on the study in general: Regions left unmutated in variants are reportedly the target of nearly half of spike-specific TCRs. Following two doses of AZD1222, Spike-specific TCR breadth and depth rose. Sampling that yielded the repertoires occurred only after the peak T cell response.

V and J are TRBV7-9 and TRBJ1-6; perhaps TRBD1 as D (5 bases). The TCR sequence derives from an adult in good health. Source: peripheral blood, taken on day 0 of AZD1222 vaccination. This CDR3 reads CASSLTVTNSPLHF. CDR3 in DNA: TGTGCCAGCAGCTTGACAGTTACTAATTCACCCCTCCACTTT. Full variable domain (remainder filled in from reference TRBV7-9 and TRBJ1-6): DTGVSQNPRHKITKRGQNVTFRCDPISEHNRLYWYRQTLGQGPEFLTYFQNEAQLEKSRLLSDRFSAERPKGSFSTLEIQRTEQGDSAMYLCASSLTVTNSPLHFGNGTRLTVT.